Below are 30 T cell receptor beta chains sequenced from a single sample in a study of T-cell memory formation after mild COVID-19. TCRdb redid the calling of the 5' RACE reads with MiXCR, one entry per CDR3 protein. This sample has roughly 560,000 distinct CDR3 sequences; about a fifth occur once, and the top ten carry about 12%. The specimen sequenced was PBMCs or a T cell subset sorted from them (not recorded which). Receptors were obtained from an adult woman who had mild COVID-19 (a few samples of this study predate the infection). Cell type and time point are not known.

This clonotype is a singleton in its sample. The rearrangement joins TRBV20-1 to TRBJ2-4, with a possible D match to TRBD2 (6 bases). The germline CDR1 and CDR2 sequences are DFQATT and SNEGSKA (reference sequence). The CDR3 is made up of 15 amino acids. V lost 3 bases and J lost 3, with 15 bases in between. Here the CDR3 reads CSASSREKVKNIQYF. The CDR3 DNA is TGCAGTGCTAGTAGTCGGGAGAAGGTCAAAAACATTCAGTACTTC.

The V gene is TRBV10-3, the J gene TRBJ2-3, with D tentatively TRBD1 (6 bases). This CDR3 is built from 14 residues. Per germline, CDR1 ENHRY and CDR2 SYGVKD. V was cut by 6 bases and J by 2 bases, with 12 bases left in between. The CDR3 nucleotides are TGTGCCATCAGAGACAGGCCTCTCACAGATACGCAGTATTTT. Amino acids: CAIRDRPLTDTQYF.

The chain is built from TRBV9 and TRBJ2-1; possibly TRBD1 for D (5 bases). Trimming took off 0 bases at V and 2 bases at J, with 9 bases between the two ends. The CDR3 sequence is 15 residues long. The germline V gene has CDR1 SGDLS and CDR2 YYNGEE. This CDR3 is CASSVGPRAYNEQFF. Written as DNA, the CDR3 is TGTGCCAGCAGCGTAGGGCCCAGGGCCTACAATGAGCAGTTCTTC.

The V call is TRBV6-5, the J call TRBJ2-6, with D uncertain. The germline gives CDR1 MNHEY, CDR2 SVGAGI. Trimming cost V 2 bases and J 0 bases, with 11 bases left between them. The CDR3 covers 17 residues. Here the CDR3 DNA reads TGTGCCAGCAGTTACGGTCCGTTCTCCTCTGGGGCCAACGTCCTGACTTTC. The encoded protein is CASSYGPFSSGANVLTF.

The rearrangement links TRBV7-8 to TRBJ1-5; 9 bases fit TRBD1. Germline CDR1 is SGHVS and CDR2 is FQNEAQ. The CDR3 length is 16 residues. J was trimmed by 4 bases and V by 3 bases; bases with no gene match: 7. In DNA form, the CDR3 reads TGTGCCAGCAGCTTCTTACGGACAGGGGCAAATCAGCCCCAGCATTTT. Translation gives CASSFLRTGANQPQHF. Complete variable domain (other parts from reference TRBV7-8 and TRBJ1-5): GAGVSQSPRYKVAKRGQDVALRCDPISGHVSLFWYQQALGQGPEFLTYFQNEAQLDKSGLPSDRFFAERPEGSVSTLKIQRTQQEDSAVYLCASSFLRTGANQPQHFGDGTRLSIL.

The sample holds a few counts of this clonotype. The rearrangement joins TRBV9 to TRBJ1-2; TRBD1 is a possible D gene (5 bases). Per germline, CDR1 SGDLS and CDR2 YYNGEE. V lost 2 bases, J lost 3 bases, and 14 bases lay in between. The CDR3 length is 15 residues. The CDR3 sequence: CASSVRPGTYYGYTF. CDR3 sequence (DNA): TGTGCCAGCAGCGTTCGGCCAGGGACTTACTATGGCTACACCTTC.

This rearrangement joins TRBV7-2 to TRBJ1-4, with D unclear. V was shortened by 6 bases and J by 6 bases, with 20 bases between the two germline ends. CDR3 length: 16 amino acids. Germline V gene lookup returns CDR1 SGHTA and CDR2 FQGNSA. CDR3: CASSHESGSTYEKLFF. DNA of the CDR3: TGTGCCAGCAGTCATGAATCCGGGAGCACATATGAAAAACTGTTTTTT.

There are a few counts of this clonotype. The genes are TRBV12-3 or TRBV12-4 and TRBJ2-3, with D uncertain. The CDR3 is 16 residues long. Trimming left V 5 bases short and J 0 bases short, with 15 bases between. This chain's CDR3 is CASSPLPPTSTDTQYF. The CDR3 nucleotides are TGTGCCAGCAGTCCACTCCCGCCGACTAGCACAGATACGCAGTATTTT.

This clonotype appeared a few times. The chain recombines TRBV4-3 with TRBJ2-1; D may match TRBD1 or TRBD2 (5 bases each). The CDR3 length is 15 residues. Germline V gene lookup returns CDR1 LGHNA and CDR2 YSLEER. V was trimmed by 5 bases and J by 0 bases, leaving 11 bases between them. The CDR3 nucleotides are TGCGCCAGCAGCGCCGGGACGCACTCCTACAATGAGCAGTTCTTC. This gives the protein CASSAGTHSYNEQFF.

The chain is built from TRBV5-1 and TRBJ2-5; 12 nucleotides line up with TRBD2. J was trimmed by 5 bases and V by 5 bases; bases with no gene match: 7. Germline CDR1 and CDR2: SGHRS and YFSETQ. This CDR3 contains 15 residues. The CDR3 reads CASRPTSGRLETQYF. The DNA of the CDR3 is TGCGCCAGCAGGCCGACTAGCGGGAGATTGGAGACCCAGTACTTC.

This clonotype has a handful of counts. DNA for the CDR3: TGTGCCAGCAGCCAAGATAGACTTGGCGATGAGCAGTTCTTC. It yields the protein CASSQDRLGDEQFF. The genes are TRBV14 and TRBJ2-1; D ambiguous. The V end lost 0 bases, the J end lost 8 bases, and 11 bases lay between the germline ends. Germline CDR1 is SGHDN and CDR2 is FVKESK. The CDR3 runs to 14 residues.

V usage is TRBV7-2 and J usage is TRBJ2-1; D unresolved. The CDR3 consists of 11 residues. Trimming removed 5 bases from V and 8 bases from J, with 7 bases in between. Germline V CDR1 and CDR2: SGHTA, FQGNSA. In DNA form, the CDR3 reads TGTGCCAGCAGCCGGACCGATGAGCAGTTCTTC. It is translated as CASSRTDEQFF.

V usage is TRBV29-1 and J usage is TRBJ2-5; weak D call: TRBD1 (5 bases). Between the trimmed V and J ends, which lost 3 bases and 1 base, there was a span of 6 bases. The CDR3 runs 12 residues. From germline, CDR1 is SQVTM and CDR2 ANQGSEA. The CDR3 nucleotides are TGCAGCGTTGACAGGGCCCAAGAGACCCAGTACTTC. Its translation is CSVDRAQETQYF.

This chain connects TRBV15 to TRBJ1-3; D may be TRBD1 (5 bases). Germline V lookup: CDR1 LNHNV, CDR2 YYDKDF (reference sequence). The ends were cut back, 3 bases at V and 2 bases at J, with 17 bases in the middle. CDR3 length: 17 amino acids. CDR3 coding DNA: TGTGCCACCAGCAGCCATATGGAGGGGAAAGCTGGAAACACCATATATTTT. Translating gives CATSSHMEGKAGNTIYF.

The gene calls are TRBV10-3 and TRBJ1-1, with a tentative D call TRBD1 (6 bases). This CDR3 region has 14 residues. Germline values: CDR1 ENHRY, CDR2 SYGVKD. Trimming took off 4 bases at V and 1 base at J, with 10 bases between the two ends. The CDR3 reads CAISARDTNTEAFF. The CDR3 DNA sequence: TGTGCCATCAGTGCCCGGGACACGAACACTGAAGCTTTCTTT.

J is TRBJ1-4 and V is TRBV4-1, with D possibly TRBD1 on 5 matching bases. Trimming took 5 bases from V and 1 from J, leaving 14 bases between them. The germline V gene has CDR1 MGHRA and CDR2 YSYEKL. This CDR3 is 16 amino acids long. This chain's CDR3 is CASSWAGKGTNEKLFF. DNA for the CDR3: TGCGCCAGCAGCTGGGCAGGGAAAGGAACTAATGAAAAACTGTTTTTT.

This clonotype was detected only a few times. The V and J genes are TRBV9 and TRBJ2-1; 10 positions match TRBD2. Germline values: CDR1 SGDLS, CDR2 YYNGEE. The length of the CDR3 is 19 residues. The junction had 9 bases not matched to a gene; V was cut back by 0 bases and J by 0 bases. In DNA, the CDR3 is TGTGCCAGCAGCGTAGAGGGGTTAGCGGGAGGAAGCTCCTACAATGAGCAGTTCTTC. This encodes CASSVEGLAGGSSYNEQFF.

This rearrangement joins TRBV6-6 to TRBJ2-7, with TRBD2 identical over 11 bases. Germline assignment: CDR1 MNHNY and CDR2 SVGAGI (reference sequence). V lost 6 bases and J lost 7; bases outside the gene matches: 11. The CDR3 loop spans 15 amino acids. The CDR3 here is CASSRASGRSGEQYF. The CDR3 bases are TGTGCCAGCAGCCGAGCTAGCGGGAGGTCAGGTGAGCAGTACTTC.

This clonotype came up a few times. This chain uses TRBV29-1 with TRBJ1-6, with 7 bases lining up with TRBD1. There are 14 residues in the CDR3. J gave up 7 bases and V 5 bases, and 8 bases lay outside the gene matches. In germline, CDR1 is SQVTM, CDR2 ANQGSEA. The CDR3: CSVTTGQTNSPLHF. CDR3 in DNA: TGCAGCGTTACGACGGGACAGACAAATTCACCCCTCCACTTT. Full variable domain (missing parts from reference TRBV29-1 and TRBJ1-6): SAVISQKPSRDICQRGTSLTIQCQVDSQVTMMFWYRQQPGQSLTLIATANQGSEATYESGFVIDKFPISRPNLTFSTLTVSNMSPEDSSIYLCSVTTGQTNSPLHFGNGTRLTVT.

This clonotype came up a few times. V is TRBV20-1 and J is TRBJ2-5; the D gene is possibly TRBD1 (5 bases). V gave up 3 bases and J gave up 5 bases, with 10 bases separating them. Germline loops: CDR1 DFQATT, CDR2 SNEGSKA (reference sequence). The CDR3 runs to 12 residues. The CDR3 DNA reads as TGCAGTGCTAGCCGACACAGGGAGACCCAGTACTTC. Translated, it gives CSASRHRETQYF.

The genes are TRBV29-1 and TRBJ2-7; 7 positions agree with TRBD1. Unmatched junction bases numbered 2, after V lost 2 bases and J lost 4 bases. CDR3 length: 12 amino acids. The V gene's germline CDR1 is SQVTM and CDR2 ANQGSEA. The CDR3 sequence: CSVERGLYEQYF. In nucleotides, the CDR3 is TGCAGCGTTGAAAGGGGGCTTTACGAGCAGTACTTC.

The chain uses TRBV21-1 and TRBJ2-4; TRBD1, the table's D call, lacks a check against the DNA. TRBV21-1 is labeled a pseudogene. The CDR3 covers 13 residues. The CDR3 sequence: CASARGRGNIQYF. In DNA, the CDR3 is TGTGCCAGCGCCCGGGGTCGGGGAAACATTCAGTACTTC.

The rearrangement uses TRBV12-3 or TRBV12-4 and TRBJ1-1; TRBD1 agrees at 10 bases. The CDR3 covers 16 residues. V lost 5 bases, J lost 1 base, and 7 bases stayed unmatched. CDR3 region: CASSLPGQGENTEAFF. The DNA for the CDR3 is TGTGCCAGCAGTCTCCCAGGACAGGGGGAGAACACTGAAGCTTTCTTT.

This sequence joins TRBV6-5 and TRBJ2-5; 11 positions match TRBD2. Trimming cost V 10 bases and J 6 bases; bases outside gene matches: 7. The CDR3 extends over 13 amino acids. The germline gives CDR1 MNHEY, CDR2 SVGAGI. In nucleotides, the CDR3 is TGTGCCACACAGACTAGCGGGATAAAGACCCAGTACTTC. Protein product: CATQTSGIKTQYF.

This clonotype has more than one count but fewer than ten. The V gene is TRBV19, the J gene TRBJ1-1, with a tentative D call TRBD1 (5 bases). Germline-derived CDR1 and CDR2 are LNHDA and SQIVND (reference sequence). V lost 5 bases and J 4 bases, leaving 14 bases between the germline ends. The CDR3 is 14 residues long. The CDR3 loop is CASSDVGGGTEAFF. The CDR3 DNA is TGTGCCAGTAGTGATGTCGGGGGAGGCACTGAAGCTTTCTTT.

The chain has TRBV19 and TRBJ1-1; no reliable D call. Germline assignment: CDR1 LNHDA and CDR2 SQIVND (reference sequence). The CDR3 length is 16 residues. V lost 5 bases, J lost 5 bases, and 21 bases lay in between. CDR3 DNA sequence: TGTGCCAGTAGTGCCGTTGCCGGAGGGTGGCAGACTGAAGCTTTCTTT. It codes for CASSAVAGGWQTEAFF. Full variable domain (outside the CDR3, taken from reference TRBV19 and TRBJ1-1): DGGITQSPKYLFRKEGQNVTLSCEQNLNHDAMYWYRQDPGQGLRLIYYSQIVNDFQKGDIAEGYSVSREKKESFPLTVTSAQKNPTAFYLCASSAVAGGWQTEAFFGQGTRLTVV.

This rearrangement joins TRBV12-3 or TRBV12-4 to TRBJ1-2; D call uncertain. V gave up 6 bases and J gave up 4 bases, with 9 bases separating them. There are 12 residues in the CDR3. The CDR3 sequence: CASSERSYGYTF. The CDR3 DNA reads as TGTGCCAGCAGCGAGCGAAGCTATGGCTACACCTTC.

This clonotype was counted a few times. V usage is TRBV20-1 and J usage is TRBJ1-1, with D possibly TRBD1 on 5 matching bases. The V gene's germline CDR1 is DFQATT and CDR2 SNEGSKA (reference sequence). The CDR3 is 15 residues long. The ends were cut back, 0 bases at V and 1 base at J, with 12 bases in the middle. The CDR3 DNA reads TGCAGTGCTAGAGATCAGGGCAGGGCGAACACTGAAGCTTTCTTT. It yields the protein CSARDQGRANTEAFF.

In this sample, this clonotype turned up a few times. The CDR3 sequence: CASSVGHFNEQFF. In DNA, the CDR3 is TGTGCCAGCAGCGTAGGACATTTTAATGAGCAGTTCTTC. This chain links TRBV9 with TRBJ2-1; no definite D call. Germline V gene data show CDR1 as SGDLS and CDR2 as YYNGEE. The V and J ends lost 0 bases and 7 bases respectively, with 8 bases between them. The CDR3 is 13 amino acids.

The rearrangement uses TRBV7-3 and TRBJ1-2, with 8 bases identical to TRBD1. CDR3 length equals 15 residues. Trimming removed 4 bases from V and 4 bases from J; junction bases left unmatched: 8. CDR1 SGHTA and CDR2 FQGTGA come from the germline V gene. The CDR3 bases are TGTGCCAGCAGCTCCGGACAGGGCATCGGCTATGGCTACACCTTC. Residues: CASSSGQGIGYGYTF.